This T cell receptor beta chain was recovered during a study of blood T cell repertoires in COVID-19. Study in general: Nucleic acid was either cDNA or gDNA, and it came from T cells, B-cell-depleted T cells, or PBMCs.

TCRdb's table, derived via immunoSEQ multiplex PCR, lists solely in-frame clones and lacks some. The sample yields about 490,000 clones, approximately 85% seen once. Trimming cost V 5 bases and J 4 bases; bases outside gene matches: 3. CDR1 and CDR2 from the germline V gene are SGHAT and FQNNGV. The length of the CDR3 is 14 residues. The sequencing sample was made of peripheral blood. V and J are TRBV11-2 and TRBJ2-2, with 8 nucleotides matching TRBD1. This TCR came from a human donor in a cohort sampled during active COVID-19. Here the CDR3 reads CASSPGQVTGELFF. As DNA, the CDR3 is TGTGCCAGCAGCCCGGGACAGGTCACCGGGGAGCTGTTTTTT.